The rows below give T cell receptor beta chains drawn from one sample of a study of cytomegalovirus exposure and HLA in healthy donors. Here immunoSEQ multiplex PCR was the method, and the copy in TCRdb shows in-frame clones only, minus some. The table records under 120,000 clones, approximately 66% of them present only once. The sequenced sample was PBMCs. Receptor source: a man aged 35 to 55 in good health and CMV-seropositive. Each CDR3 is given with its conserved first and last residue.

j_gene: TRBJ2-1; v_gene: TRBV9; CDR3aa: CASSGGQGNEQFF
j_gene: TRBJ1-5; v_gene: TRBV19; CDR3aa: CASRRSILGDQPQHF
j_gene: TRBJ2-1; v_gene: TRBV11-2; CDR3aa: CASSLEFNNEQFF
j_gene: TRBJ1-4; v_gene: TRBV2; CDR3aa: CASSEPRQGSNEKLFF
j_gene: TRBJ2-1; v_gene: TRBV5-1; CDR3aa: CASSLGSGNPYNEQFF
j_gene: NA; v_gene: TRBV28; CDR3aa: CASSFGQGLYEQYF
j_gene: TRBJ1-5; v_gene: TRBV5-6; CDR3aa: CASSLGGPRQPQHF
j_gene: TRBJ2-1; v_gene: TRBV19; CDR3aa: CASSIDLTSGRAYNEQFF
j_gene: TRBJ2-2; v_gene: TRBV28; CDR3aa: CASRKAGTGELFF
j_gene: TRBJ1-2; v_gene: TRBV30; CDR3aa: CAWSLRTGGDYGYTF
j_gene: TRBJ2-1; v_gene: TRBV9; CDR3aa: CASSRTGTHYNEQFF
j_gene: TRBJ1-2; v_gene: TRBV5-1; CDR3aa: CASSLDTGGGYGYTF
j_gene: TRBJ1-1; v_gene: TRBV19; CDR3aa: CASSISTAVNTEAFF
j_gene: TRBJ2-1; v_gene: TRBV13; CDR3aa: CASSFLGQGYNEQFF
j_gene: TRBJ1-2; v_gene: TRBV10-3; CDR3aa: CAISESGSYYGYTF
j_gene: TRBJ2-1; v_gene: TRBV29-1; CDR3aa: CSVHTSGRHEQFF
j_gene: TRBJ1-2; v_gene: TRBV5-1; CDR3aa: CASSLEPAYGYTF
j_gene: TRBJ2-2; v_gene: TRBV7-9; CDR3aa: CASSQGGLNTGELFF
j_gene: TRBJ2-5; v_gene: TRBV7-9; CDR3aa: CASSFTSGSSWETQYF
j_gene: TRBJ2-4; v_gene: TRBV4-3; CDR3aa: CASSQDLAGVPYF
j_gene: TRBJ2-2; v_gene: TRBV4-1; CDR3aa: CASSQTSGGTNTGELFF
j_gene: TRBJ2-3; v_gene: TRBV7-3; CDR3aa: CASSLTGGLAGAGGTDTQYF
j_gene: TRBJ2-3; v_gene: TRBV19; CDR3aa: CACTMTDTQYF
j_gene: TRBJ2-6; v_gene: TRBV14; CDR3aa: CASSRGTAYSGANVLTF
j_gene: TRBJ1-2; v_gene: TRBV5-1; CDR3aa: CASSVQTDNYGYTF
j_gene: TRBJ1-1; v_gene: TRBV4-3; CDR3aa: CASSYGQGNTEAFF
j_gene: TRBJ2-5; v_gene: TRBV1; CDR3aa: CTSSRQKGTSGQETQYF
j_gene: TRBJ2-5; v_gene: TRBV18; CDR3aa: CASSPRTGEGTQYF
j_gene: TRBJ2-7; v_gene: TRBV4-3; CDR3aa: CASSQDSSDRPYEQYF
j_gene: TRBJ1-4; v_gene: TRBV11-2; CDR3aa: CASSWGRGQEKLFF
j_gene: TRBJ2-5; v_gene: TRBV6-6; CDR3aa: CASSYSTGGETQYF
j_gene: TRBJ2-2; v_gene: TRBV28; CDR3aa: CASSSGLANTGELFF
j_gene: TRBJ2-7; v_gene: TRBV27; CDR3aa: CASSFTGTSYEQYF
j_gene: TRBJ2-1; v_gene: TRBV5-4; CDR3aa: CASSSQGRNEQFF
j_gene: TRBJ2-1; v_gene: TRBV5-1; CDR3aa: CASSVAYNRVHEQFF
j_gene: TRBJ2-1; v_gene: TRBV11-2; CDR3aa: CASSLKSGLAGRLGEQFF
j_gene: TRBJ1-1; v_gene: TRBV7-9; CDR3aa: CASSDGLGLAAFF
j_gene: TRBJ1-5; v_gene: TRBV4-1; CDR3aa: CASSQAINQPQHF
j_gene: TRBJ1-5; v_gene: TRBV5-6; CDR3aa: CASSWERGQPQHF
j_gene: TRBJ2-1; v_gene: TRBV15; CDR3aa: CATSRDFGTNNEQFF
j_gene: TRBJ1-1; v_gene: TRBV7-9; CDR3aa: CASSLDRYTEAFF
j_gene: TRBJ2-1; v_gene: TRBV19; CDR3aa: CASSIWPPDSYNEQFF
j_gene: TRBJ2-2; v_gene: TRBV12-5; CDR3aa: CASGLLAGEAGELFF
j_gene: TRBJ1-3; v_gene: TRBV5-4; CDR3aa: CASSFPDSLSGNTIYF
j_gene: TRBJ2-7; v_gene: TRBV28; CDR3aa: CASSFLDSSYEQYF
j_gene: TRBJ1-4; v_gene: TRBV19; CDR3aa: CASSPTGLVNEKLFF
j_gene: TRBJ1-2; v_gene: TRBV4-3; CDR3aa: CASSQAGVGNYGYTF
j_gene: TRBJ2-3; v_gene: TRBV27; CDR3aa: CASSSAGGGGLTDTQYF
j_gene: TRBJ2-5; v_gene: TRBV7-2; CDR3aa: CASSLGLTEKETQYF
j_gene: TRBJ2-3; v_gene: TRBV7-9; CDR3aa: CASSLTSGVTDTQYF